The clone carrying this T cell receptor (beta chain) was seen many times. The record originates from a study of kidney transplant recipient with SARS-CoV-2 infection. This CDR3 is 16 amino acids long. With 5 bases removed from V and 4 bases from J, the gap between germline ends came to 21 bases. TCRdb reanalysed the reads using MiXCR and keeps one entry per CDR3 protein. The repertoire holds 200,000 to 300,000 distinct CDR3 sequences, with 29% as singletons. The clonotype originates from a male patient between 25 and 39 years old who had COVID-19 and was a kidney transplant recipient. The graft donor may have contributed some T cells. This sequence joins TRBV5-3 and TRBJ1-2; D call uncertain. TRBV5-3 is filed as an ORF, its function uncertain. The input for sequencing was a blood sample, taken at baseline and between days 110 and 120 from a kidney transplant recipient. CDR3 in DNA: TGTGCCAGAAGAGAAATAGTGGTGAGAAAGACCTATGGCTACACCTTC. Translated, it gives CARREIVVRKTYGYTF.